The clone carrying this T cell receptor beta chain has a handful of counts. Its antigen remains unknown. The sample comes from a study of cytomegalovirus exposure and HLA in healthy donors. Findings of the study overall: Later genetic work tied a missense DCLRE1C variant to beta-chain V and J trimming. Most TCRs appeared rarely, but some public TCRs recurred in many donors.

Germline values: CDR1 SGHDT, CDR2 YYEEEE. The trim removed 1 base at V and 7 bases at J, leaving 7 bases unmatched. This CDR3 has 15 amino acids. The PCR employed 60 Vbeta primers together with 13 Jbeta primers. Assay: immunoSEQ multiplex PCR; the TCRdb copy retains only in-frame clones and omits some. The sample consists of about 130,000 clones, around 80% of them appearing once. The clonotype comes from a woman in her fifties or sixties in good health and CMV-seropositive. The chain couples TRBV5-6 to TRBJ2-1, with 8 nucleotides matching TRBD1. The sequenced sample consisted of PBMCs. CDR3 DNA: TGTGCCAGCAGCTTGTTGGGACAGGTGGGGAATGAGCAGTTCTTC. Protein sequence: CASSLLGQVGNEQFF.